This T cell receptor (beta chain) was sequenced for a study of cytomegalovirus exposure and HLA in healthy donors. General observations from the study: Most observed TCR sequences were rare, whereas some public TCRs were detected in many donors. Cytomegalovirus status, reportedly, was diagnosed with high specificity and sensitivity by the classifier. It was confirmed in vitro that a few of the CMV-associated chains were specific for CMV antigens.

Libraries were prepared by immunoSEQ multiplex PCR; TCRdb keeps only in-frame clonotypes and omits some of them. This table holds 130,000 to 150,000 clones, about 88% found once. For this clone: Its matching antigen is unknown.

The donors were members of the roughly 130-subject validation cohort (separate from the roughly 680-subject first cohort). Sample: PBMCs. This receptor was identified in a woman aged 18-29 years in good health and CMV-seropositive.

The CDR3 spells CASSYPSVGNTIYF. The CDR3 region has the DNA TGTGCCAGCAGTTACCCCTCAGTTGGAAACACCATATATTTT. This sequence joins TRBV6-5 and TRBJ1-3; D not resolved. V gave up 2 bases and J gave up 3 bases, with 8 bases separating them. Germline CDR1 and CDR2: MNHEY and SVGAGI. The CDR3 has 14 residues.